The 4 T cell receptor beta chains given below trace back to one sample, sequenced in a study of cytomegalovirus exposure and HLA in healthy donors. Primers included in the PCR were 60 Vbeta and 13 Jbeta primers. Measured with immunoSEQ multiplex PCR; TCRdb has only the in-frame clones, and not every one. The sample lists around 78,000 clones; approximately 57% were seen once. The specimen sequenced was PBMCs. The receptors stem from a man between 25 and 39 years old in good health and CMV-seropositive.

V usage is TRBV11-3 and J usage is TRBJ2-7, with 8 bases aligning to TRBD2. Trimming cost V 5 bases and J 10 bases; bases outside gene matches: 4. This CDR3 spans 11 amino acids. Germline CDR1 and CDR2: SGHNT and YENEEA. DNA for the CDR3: TGTGCCAGCAGCGAGCGGGAGATACAGTACTTC. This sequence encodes CASSEREIQYF. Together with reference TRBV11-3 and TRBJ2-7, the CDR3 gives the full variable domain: EAGVVQSPRYKIIEKKQPVAFWCNPISGHNTLYWYLQNLGQGPELLIRYENEEAVDDSQLPKDRFSAERLKGVDSTLKIQPAELGDSAVYLCASSEREIQYFGPGTRLTVT.

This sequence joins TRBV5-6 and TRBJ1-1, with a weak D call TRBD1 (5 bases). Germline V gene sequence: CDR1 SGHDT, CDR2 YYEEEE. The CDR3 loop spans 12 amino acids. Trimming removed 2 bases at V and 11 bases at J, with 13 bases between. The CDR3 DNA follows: TGTGCCAGCAGCTTTATGGGGACTGGTGCTTTCTTT. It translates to CASSFMGTGAFF. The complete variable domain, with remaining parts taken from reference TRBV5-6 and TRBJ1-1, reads DAGVTQSPTHLIKTRGQQVTLRCSPKSGHDTVSWYQQALGQGPQFIFQYYEEEERQRGNFPDRFSGHQFPNYSSELNVNALLLGDSALYLCASSFMGTGAFFGQGTRLTVV.

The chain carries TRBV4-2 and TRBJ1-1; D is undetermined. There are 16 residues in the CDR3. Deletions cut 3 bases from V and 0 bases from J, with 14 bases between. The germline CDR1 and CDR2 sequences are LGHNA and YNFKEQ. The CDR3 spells CASSHITGTMNTEAFF. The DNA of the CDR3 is TGTGCCAGCAGCCACATTACGGGAACCATGAACACTGAAGCTTTCTTT.

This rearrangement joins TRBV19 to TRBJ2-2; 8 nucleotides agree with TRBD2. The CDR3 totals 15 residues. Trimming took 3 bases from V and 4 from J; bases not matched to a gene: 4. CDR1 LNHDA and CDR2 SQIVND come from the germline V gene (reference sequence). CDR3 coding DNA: TGTGCCAGTAGTATCGGGACTAGGGTCACCGGGGAGCTGTTTTTT. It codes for CASSIGTRVTGELFF.